This T cell receptor beta chain stems from a study of blood T cell repertoires in COVID-19. Study in general: Specimens from acute and convalescent COVID-19 originated in the United States, Italy and Spain. From T cells, B-cell-depleted T cells, or PBMCs came the material, which was cDNA or gDNA.

This clone was counted once. Study processing details: Amplification from reference gene primers served as the basis for estimated nucleated cell counts. Only in-frame clones appear in the TCRdb table, and some are missing; sequencing was by immunoSEQ multiplex PCR. V, J and clone size are those of that table, while D and trimming were read from the DNA. This repertoire shows 50,000 to 60,000 clones, roughly four fifths found once; its top ten account for 6.9%. The source of this sequence is a man in his 70s with active COVID-19. Sequencing input: peripheral blood.

CDR3 protein: CASSQARIETQYF. The CDR3 nucleotides read TGTGCCAGCAGCCAAGCCAGGATCGAGACCCAGTACTTC. This chain connects TRBV3-1 (or the pseudogene TRBV3-2) to TRBJ2-5; D unresolved. CDR3 length equals 13 residues. V dropped 1 base and J dropped 5 bases, with 8 bases sitting between them. Germline V gene data show CDR1 as LGHDT and CDR2 as YNNKEL (reference sequence).